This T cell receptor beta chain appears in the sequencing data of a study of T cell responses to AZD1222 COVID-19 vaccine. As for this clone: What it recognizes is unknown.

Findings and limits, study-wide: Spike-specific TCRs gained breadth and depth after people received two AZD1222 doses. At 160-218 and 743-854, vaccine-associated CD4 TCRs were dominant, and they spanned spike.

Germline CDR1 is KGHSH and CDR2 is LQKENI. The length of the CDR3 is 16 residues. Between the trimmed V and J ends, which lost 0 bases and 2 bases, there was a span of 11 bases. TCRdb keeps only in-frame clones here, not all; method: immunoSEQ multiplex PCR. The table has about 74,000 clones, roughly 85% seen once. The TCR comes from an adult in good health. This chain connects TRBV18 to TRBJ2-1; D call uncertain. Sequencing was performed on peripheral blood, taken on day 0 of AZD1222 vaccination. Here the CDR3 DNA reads TGTGCCAGCTCACCACCGATAATGGGCCCCTACAATGAGCAGTTCTTC. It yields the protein CASSPPIMGPYNEQFF.